This T cell receptor (beta chain) is drawn from a study of STAT5B mutations in CD4+ large granular lymphocyte leukemia. The CDR3 contains 13 residues. V lost 1 base and J lost 7; bases outside the gene matches: 3. Germline V gene data show CDR1 as SGHDT and CDR2 as YYEEEE. Profiling relied on immunoSEQ multiplex PCR, and the TCRdb table lists in-frame clones only, not all of them. The repertoire includes tens of thousands of clones, about four fifths of them detected once, and around 3.5% sits in the top ten. The sequence was obtained from a human donor in good health. Sample: CD4+ T cells from blood buffy coats. This chain joins TRBV5-6 and TRBJ1-2, with 8 bases aligning to TRBD1. The CDR3 DNA reads as TGTGCCAGCAGCTTGCCAACAGGGGGTGGCTACACCTTC. This encodes CASSLPTGGGYTF. Variable domain in full (rest from reference TRBV5-6 and TRBJ1-2): DAGVTQSPTHLIKTRGQQVTLRCSPKSGHDTVSWYQQALGQGPQFIFQYYEEEERQRGNFPDRFSGHQFPNYSSELNVNALLLGDSALYLCASSLPTGGGYTFGSGTRLTVV.